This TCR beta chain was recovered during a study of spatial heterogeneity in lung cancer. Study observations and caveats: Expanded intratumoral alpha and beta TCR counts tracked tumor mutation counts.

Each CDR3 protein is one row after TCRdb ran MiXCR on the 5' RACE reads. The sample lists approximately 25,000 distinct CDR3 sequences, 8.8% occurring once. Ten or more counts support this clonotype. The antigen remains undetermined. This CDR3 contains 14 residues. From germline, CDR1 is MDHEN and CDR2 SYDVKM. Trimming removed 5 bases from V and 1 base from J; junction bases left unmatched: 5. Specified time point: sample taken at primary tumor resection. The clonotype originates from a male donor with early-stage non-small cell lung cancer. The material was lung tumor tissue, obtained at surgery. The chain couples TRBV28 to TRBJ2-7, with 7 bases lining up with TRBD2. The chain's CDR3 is CASSAQGLSYEQYF. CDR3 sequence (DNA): TGTGCCAGCAGTGCCCAGGGACTATCCTACGAGCAGTACTTC.